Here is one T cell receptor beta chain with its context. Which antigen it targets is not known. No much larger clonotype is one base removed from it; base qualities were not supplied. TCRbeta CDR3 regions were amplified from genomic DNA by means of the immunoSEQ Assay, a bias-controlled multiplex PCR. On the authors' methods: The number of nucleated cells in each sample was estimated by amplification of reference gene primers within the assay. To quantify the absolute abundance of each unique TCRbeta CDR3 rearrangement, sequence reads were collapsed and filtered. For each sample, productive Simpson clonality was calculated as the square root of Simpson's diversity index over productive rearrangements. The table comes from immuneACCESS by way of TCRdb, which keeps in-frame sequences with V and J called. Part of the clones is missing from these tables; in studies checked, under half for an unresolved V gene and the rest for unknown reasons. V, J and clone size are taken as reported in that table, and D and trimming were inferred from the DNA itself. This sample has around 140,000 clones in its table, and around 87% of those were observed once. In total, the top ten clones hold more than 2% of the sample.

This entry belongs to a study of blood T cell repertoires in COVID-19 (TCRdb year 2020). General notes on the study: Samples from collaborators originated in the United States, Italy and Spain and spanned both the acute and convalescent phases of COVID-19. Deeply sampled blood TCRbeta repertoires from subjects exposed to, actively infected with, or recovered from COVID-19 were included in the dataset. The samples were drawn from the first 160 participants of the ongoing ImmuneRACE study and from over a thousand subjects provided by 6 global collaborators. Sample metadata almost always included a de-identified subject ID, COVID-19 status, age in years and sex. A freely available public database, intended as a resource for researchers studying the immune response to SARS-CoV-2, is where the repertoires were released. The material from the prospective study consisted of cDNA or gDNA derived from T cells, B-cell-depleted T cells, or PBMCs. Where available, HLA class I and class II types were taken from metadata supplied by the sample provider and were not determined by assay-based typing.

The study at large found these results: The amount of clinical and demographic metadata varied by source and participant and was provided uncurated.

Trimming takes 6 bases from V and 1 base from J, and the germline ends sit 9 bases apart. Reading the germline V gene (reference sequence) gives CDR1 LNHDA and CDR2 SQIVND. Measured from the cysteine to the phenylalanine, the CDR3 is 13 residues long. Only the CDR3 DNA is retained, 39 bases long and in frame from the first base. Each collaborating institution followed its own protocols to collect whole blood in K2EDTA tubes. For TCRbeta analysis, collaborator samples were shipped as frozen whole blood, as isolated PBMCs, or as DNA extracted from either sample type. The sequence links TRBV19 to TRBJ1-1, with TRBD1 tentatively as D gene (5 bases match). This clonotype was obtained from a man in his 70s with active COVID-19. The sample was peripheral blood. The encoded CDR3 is CASRNTGNTEAFF. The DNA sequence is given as TGTGCCAGTAGAAACACAGGGAACACTGAAGCTTTCTTT.